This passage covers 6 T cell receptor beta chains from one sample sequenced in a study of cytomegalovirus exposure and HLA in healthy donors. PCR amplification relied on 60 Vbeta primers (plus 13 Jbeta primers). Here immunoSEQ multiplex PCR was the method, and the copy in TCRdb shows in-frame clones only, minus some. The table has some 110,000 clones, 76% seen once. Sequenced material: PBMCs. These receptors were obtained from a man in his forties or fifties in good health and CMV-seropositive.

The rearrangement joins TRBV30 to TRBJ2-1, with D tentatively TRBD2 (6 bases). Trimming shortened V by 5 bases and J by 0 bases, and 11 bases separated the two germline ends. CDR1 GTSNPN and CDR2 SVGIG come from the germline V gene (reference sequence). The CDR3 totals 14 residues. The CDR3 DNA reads TGTGCCTGGGTTAGCGGTAGCTCCTACAATGAGCAGTTCTTC. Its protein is CAWVSGSSYNEQFF.

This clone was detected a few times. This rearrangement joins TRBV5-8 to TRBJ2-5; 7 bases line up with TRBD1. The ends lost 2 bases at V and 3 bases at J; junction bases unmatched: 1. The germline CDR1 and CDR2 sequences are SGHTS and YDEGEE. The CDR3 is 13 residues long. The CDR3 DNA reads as TGTGCCAGCAGCTTAGGACAGGAAGAGACCCAGTACTTC. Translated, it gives CASSLGQEETQYF.

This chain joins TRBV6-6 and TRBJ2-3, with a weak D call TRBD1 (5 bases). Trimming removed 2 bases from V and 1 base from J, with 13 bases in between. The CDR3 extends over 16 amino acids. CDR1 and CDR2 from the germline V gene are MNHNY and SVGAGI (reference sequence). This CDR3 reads CASSYRGHEGTDTQYF. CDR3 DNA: TGTGCCAGCAGTTACAGAGGACACGAGGGCACAGATACGCAGTATTTT.

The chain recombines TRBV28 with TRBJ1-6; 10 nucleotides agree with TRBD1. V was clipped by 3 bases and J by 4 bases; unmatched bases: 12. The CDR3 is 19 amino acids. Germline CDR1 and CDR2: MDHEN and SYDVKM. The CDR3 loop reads CASSLKRSGTGAYNSPLHF. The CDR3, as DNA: TGTGCCAGCAGTTTGAAAAGATCCGGGACAGGGGCTTATAATTCACCCCTCCACTTT.

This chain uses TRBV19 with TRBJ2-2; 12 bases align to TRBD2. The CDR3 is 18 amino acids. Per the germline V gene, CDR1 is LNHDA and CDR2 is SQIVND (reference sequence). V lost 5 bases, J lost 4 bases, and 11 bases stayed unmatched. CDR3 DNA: TGTGCCAGTAGTTCACCTAGCGGGAGGGCCATGGGCACCGGGGAGCTGTTTTTT. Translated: CASSSPSGRAMGTGELFF.

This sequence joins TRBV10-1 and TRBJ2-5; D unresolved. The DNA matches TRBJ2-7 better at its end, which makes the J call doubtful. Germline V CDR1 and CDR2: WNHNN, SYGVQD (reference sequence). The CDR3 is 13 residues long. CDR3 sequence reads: CASRPDINGEQYF. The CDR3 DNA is TGCGCCAGCAGACCCGACATTAACGGCGAGCAGTACTTC.